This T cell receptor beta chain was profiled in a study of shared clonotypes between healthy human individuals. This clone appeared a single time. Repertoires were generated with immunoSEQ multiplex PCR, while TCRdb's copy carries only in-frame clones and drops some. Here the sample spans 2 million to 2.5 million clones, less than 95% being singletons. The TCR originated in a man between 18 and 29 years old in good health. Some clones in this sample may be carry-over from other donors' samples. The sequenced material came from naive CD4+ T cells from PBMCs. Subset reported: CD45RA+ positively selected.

CDR3: CASSLGRATMNTEAFF. DNA for the CDR3: TGTGCCAGCAGTTTGGGGAGGGCAACGATGAACACTGAAGCTTTCTTT. The chain is built from TRBV28 and TRBJ1-1; D remains ambiguous. Germline lookup yields CDR1 MDHEN and CDR2 SYDVKM. The CDR3 is made up of 16 amino acids. Trimming took 3 bases from V and 0 from J, leaving 14 bases between them.